The rows below give T cell receptor beta chains drawn from one sample of a study of cytomegalovirus exposure and HLA in healthy donors. Only in-frame clones appear in the TCRdb table, and some are missing; sequencing was by immunoSEQ multiplex PCR. This table holds 150,000 to 200,000 clones, more than 75% found once. The sequenced sample consisted of PBMCs. The receptors stem from a woman aged 18-30 years in good health and CMV-seronegative. Each CDR3 is given with its conserved first and last residue. The D gene is left open where the match is weak. Some rows have no size entry. The others give once, few or many, or a class for an expanded clone.

abundance | j_gene | v_gene | d_gene | CDR3aa | CDR3nt
. | TRBJ2-1 | TRBV4-1 | TRBD2 | CASSHLAGGNYNEQFF | TGCGCCAGCAGCCACTTAGCGGGAGGGAACTACAATGAGCAGTTCTTC
. | TRBJ2-5 | TRBV27 | TRBD2 | CASSPSTSGETQYF | TGTGCCAGCAGTCCCTCGACTAGCGGCGAGACCCAGTACTTC
. | TRBJ2-3 | TRBV6-1 | TRBD2 | CASTPGAGGTDTQYF | TGTGCCAGCACCCCTGGGGCGGGGGGCACAGATACGCAGTATTTT
. | TRBJ2-7 | TRBV10-3 | . | CAISEPAGSSSYEQYF | TGTGCCATCAGTGAGCCAGCGGGCAGTAGCTCCTACGAGCAGTACTTC
. | TRBJ1-2 | TRBV5-6 | TRBD1 | CASSRTGYDGYTF | TGTGCCAGCAGCCGGACAGGGTATGATGGCTACACCTTC
once | TRBJ2-7 | TRBV5-1 | . | CASSWSDEQYF | TGCGCCAGCAGCTGGTCGGACGAGCAGTACTTC
. | TRBJ2-5 | TRBV9 | . | CASSPRVLPSLETQYF | TGTGCCAGCAGCCCACGGGTTTTACCGTCGTTGGAGACCCAGTACTTC
. | TRBJ2-1 | TRBV27 | TRBD2 | CASSPRGGYDEQFF | TGTGCCAGCAGTCCGCGGGGGGGGTACGATGAGCAGTTCTTC
. | TRBJ2-2 | TRBV10-1 | TRBD1 | CASRGQGSGELFF | TGCGCCAGCAGGGGACAGGGGAGCGGGGAGCTGTTTTTT
. | TRBJ2-5 | TRBV18 | . | CASSPPTSRETQYF | TGTGCCAGCTCACCACCGACAAGTAGAGAGACCCAGTACTTC
once | TRBJ2-3 | TRBV9 | . | CASSDQGGYVDTQYF | TGTGCCAGCAGCGACCAAGGAGGGTACGTAGATACGCAGTATTTT
. | TRBJ1-4 | TRBV7-9 | TRBD1 | CASSLGQGNEKLFF | TGTGCCAGCAGCCTGGGACAGGGGAATGAAAAACTGTTTTTT
. | TRBJ1-1 | TRBV29-1 | . | CSAQRGFTEAFF | TGCAGCGCCCAAAGGGGGTTCACTGAAGCTTTCTTT
. | TRBJ1-2 | TRBV2 | . | CASSVRTTGTLNGYTF | TGTGCCAGCAGTGTCCGCACCACCGGGACACTCAACGGCTACACCTTC
. | TRBJ2-3 | TRBV15 | . | CATSRDRRADTQYF | TGTGCCACCAGCAGAGATCGGAGGGCAGATACGCAGTATTTT
. | TRBJ1-5 | TRBV19 | . | CASSSQVGRNQPQHF | TGTGCCAGTAGTTCCCAGGTAGGCCGCAATCAGCCCCAGCATTTT
. | TRBJ1-1 | TRBV4-1 | . | CASSQESLAGMNTEAFF | TGCGCCAGCAGCCAAGAGAGTTTGGCAGGGATGAACACTGAAGCTTTCTTT
few | TRBJ1-2 | TRBV9 | TRBD1 | CASSGGQGRFYGYTF | TGTGCCAGCAGCGGGGGACAGGGCCGCTTCTATGGCTACACCTTC
once | TRBJ2-7 | TRBV11-2 | TRBD1 | CASSLYIEGASIYEQYF | TGTGCCAGCAGCTTATACATAGAGGGGGCAAGTATCTACGAGCAGTACTTC
. | TRBJ2-3 | TRBV7-6 | . | CASSSLNRDTQYF | TGTGCCAGCAGTTCTTTGAACAGGGATACGCAGTATTTT
. | TRBJ2-4 | TRBV7-7 | . | CASSLDQPGDIQYF | TGTGCCAGCAGCTTAGATCAACCCGGAGACATTCAGTACTTC
once | TRBJ1-5 | TRBV5-2 | . | CASSLASHSNQPQHF | TGTGCCAGCAGCTTGGCCAGTCATTCCAATCAGCCCCAGCATTTT
. | TRBJ1-1 | TRBV28 | TRBD1 | CASIDRGYTEAFF | TGTGCCAGTATAGACAGGGGGTACACTGAAGCTTTCTTT
. | TRBJ2-7 | TRBV5-4 | . | CASSWQREAEQYF | TGTGCCAGCAGCTGGCAACGGGAAGCCGAGCAGTACTTC
. | TRBJ2-3 | TRBV6-4 | TRBD1 | CASSDQGVTDTQYF | TGTGCCAGCAGTGACCAGGGGGTGACAGATACGCAGTATTTT
. | TRBJ2-3 | TRBV6-4 | . | CASSLRANQADTQYF | TGTGCCAGCAGTCTGAGGGCCAATCAGGCAGATACGCAGTATTTT
. | TRBJ1-5 | TRBV5-8 | TRBD1 | CASSFTGAQYSNQPQHF | TGTGCCAGCAGCTTCACAGGGGCCCAGTATAGCAATCAGCCCCAGCATTTT
once | TRBJ2-5 | TRBV4-2 | TRBD2 | CASSYGTSGGGETQYF | TGTGCCAGCAGCTACGGGACTAGCGGGGGGGGAGAGACCCAGTACTTC
once | TRBJ2-7 | TRBV7-6 | TRBD2 | CATGLGGSYEQYF | TGTGCCACCGGGCTCGGGGGGAGCTACGAGCAGTACTTC
. | TRBJ1-4 | TRBV6-6 | TRBD1 | CASRPPGQGKEKLFF | TGTGCCAGCAGGCCGCCGGGACAGGGGAAGGAAAAACTGTTTTTT
. | TRBJ1-2 | TRBV6-5 | . | CASSYHAKHYGYTF | TGTGCCAGCAGTTACCACGCCAAGCACTATGGCTACACCTTC
. | TRBJ1-2 | TRBV6-5 | . | CASSYNFGGLGYTF | TGTGCCAGCAGTTACAATTTTGGGGGCCTGGGCTACACCTTC
few | TRBJ1-5 | TRBV10-1 | . | CASSEANLISGRLYSNQPQHF | TGCGCCAGCAGTGAGGCTAACCTGATCAGCGGGCGGTTATATAGCAATCAGCCCCAGCATTTT
. | TRBJ2-5 | TRBV6-4 | . | CASSESAQETQYF | TGTGCCAGCAGTGAGAGCGCCCAAGAGACCCAGTACTTC
. | TRBJ2-7 | TRBV10-1 | TRBD2 | CASSEGLAGGVWEQYF | TGCGCCAGCAGTGAGGGACTAGCGGGGGGTGTTTGGGAGCAGTACTTC
. | TRBJ1-5 | TRBV5-4 | . | CASSHGGDSNQPQHF | TGTGCCAGCAGCCACGGCGGGGATAGCAATCAGCCCCAGCATTTT
. | TRBJ2-3 | TRBV11-2 | . | CASIGRWEEGDTQYF | TGTGCCAGCATCGGCAGGTGGGAGGAGGGAGATACGCAGTATTTT
. | TRBJ2-2 | TRBV6-5 | . | CASSYSWTANTGELFF | TGTGCCAGCAGTTACTCGTGGACAGCCAACACCGGGGAGCTGTTTTTT
. | TRBJ2-1 | TRBV4-2 | . | CASSQGQEQFF | TGTGCCAGCAGCCAAGGACAGGAGCAGTTCTTC
few | TRBJ1-4 | TRBV19 | . | CASSPQAINEKLFF | TGTGCCAGTAGTCCCCAGGCGATTAATGAAAAACTGTTTTTT
. | TRBJ2-7 | TRBV5-6 | TRBD1 | CASSPTGTGDEQYF | TGTGCCAGCAGCCCCACCGGGACAGGTGACGAGCAGTACTTC
. | TRBJ1-5 | TRBV18 | . | CASSPSSGNRNQPQHF | TGTGCCAGCTCCCCTTCGTCCGGGAATCGGAATCAGCCCCAGCATTTT
. | TRBJ1-4 | TRBV7-9 | TRBD1 | CATRTGDIEKLFF | TGTGCCACCCGGACAGGTGACATCGAAAAACTGTTTTTT
. | TRBJ2-1 | TRBV11-2 | . | CASSFGNEQFF | TGTGCCAGCAGCTTCGGCAATGAGCAGTTCTTC
. | TRBJ1-2 | TRBV6-1 | TRBD1 | CASSEAVGTGALLRGYTF | TGTGCCAGCAGTGAAGCTGTAGGGACAGGGGCACTCCTTCGAGGCTACACCTTC
once | TRBJ2-1 | TRBV5-4 | TRBD2 | CASSGGTSLSYNEQFF | TGTGCCAGCAGCGGCGGGACTAGTCTCTCCTACAATGAGCAGTTCTTC
once | TRBJ1-5 | TRBV5-6 | . | CASSFSRVINQPQHF | TGTGCCAGCAGCTTTAGTAGAGTGATCAATCAGCCCCAGCATTTT
. | TRBJ2-5 | TRBV6-5 | . | CASSEEETQYF | TGTGCCAGCAGTGAGGAAGAGACCCAGTACTTC